Listed below are T cell receptor beta chains from one sample, sequenced in a study of T cells in Graves' hyperthyroidism and ophthalmopathy. Each CDR3 protein gets one entry after TCRdb re-called the multiplex PCR reads with MiXCR. The sample lists about 420,000 distinct CDR3 sequences, 15% to 17% occurring once. Input material: blood. These receptors were collected from a woman between 18 and 29 years old with Graves' hyperthyroidism. Both conserved end residues are part of each CDR3. The D gene is left open where the match is weak. Part of the rows lack a size; the others show once, few, many or a class for expanded clones.

clone size,V gene,J gene,D gene,CDR3 protein,CDR3 DNA
many,TRBV3-1,TRBJ1-4,.,CASSQTEATNEKLFF,TGTGCCAGCAGCCAAACGGAAGCAACTAATGAAAAACTGTTTTTT
.,TRBV11-2,TRBJ2-3,.,CASSLAGRTTDTQYF,TGTGCCAGCAGCTTAGCAGGACGTACTACAGATACGCAGTATTTT
.,TRBV27,TRBJ2-7,TRBD2,CASSLGLSGSGEQYF,TGTGCCAGCAGTTTGGGACTAAGCGGGAGTGGCGAGCAGTACTTC
many,TRBV27,TRBJ2-2,TRBD2,CASSFFGLAGRVDTGELFF,TGTGCCAGCAGTTTTTTCGGACTAGCGGGAAGGGTCGACACCGGGGAGCTGTTTTTT
many,TRBV30,TRBJ2-7,TRBD1,CAWSRTGFEQYF,TGTGCCTGGAGTCGGACAGGATTCGAGCAGTACTTC
few,TRBV7-9,TRBJ1-5,TRBD1,CASSFEQGEEQPQHF,TGTGCCAGCAGCTTTGAACAGGGGGAAGAACAGCCCCAGCATTTT
.,TRBV28,TRBJ2-7,.,CASQLRGYEQYF,TGTGCCAGCCAATTACGGGGTTACGAGCAGTACTTC
few,TRBV6-1,TRBJ2-6,.,CASSESLRRSGANVLTF,TGTGCCAGCAGTGAGAGCCTCAGGCGCTCTGGGGCCAACGTCCTGACTTTC
many,TRBV24-1,TRBJ1-1,.,CATGEDTEAFF,TGTGCCACAGGGGAGGACACTGAAGCTTTCTTT
many,TRBV4-1,TRBJ1-5,.,CASSQAGGGNQPQHF,TGCGCCAGCAGCCAAGCTGGGGGCGGCAATCAGCCCCAGCATTTT
few,TRBV6-1,TRBJ1-1,.,CASRYGQLNTEAFF,TGTGCCAGCAGATACGGACAACTTAACACTGAAGCTTTCTTT
many,TRBV12-3/TRBV12-4,TRBJ1-2,.,CASRNDHYGYTF,TGTGCCAGCAGAAACGACCACTATGGCTACACCTTC
many,TRBV19,TRBJ1-5,TRBD1,CASTMTGSHSNQPQHF,TGTGCCAGTACTATGACAGGGTCCCATAGCAATCAGCCCCAGCATTTT
many,TRBV5-1,TRBJ1-1,TRBD1,CASSLNIGTAEAFF,TGCGCCAGCAGCTTGAATATTGGGACAGCCGAAGCTTTCTTT
many,TRBV2,TRBJ2-1,TRBD2,CASSPGSSGTRIYNEQFF,TGTGCCAGCAGCCCGGGGAGTTCTGGGACTAGGATCTACAATGAGCAGTTCTTC
many,TRBV9,TRBJ2-7,.,CASSVGQDPSYEQYF,TGTGCCAGCAGCGTGGGGCAGGACCCCTCCTACGAGCAGTACTTC
few,TRBV4-1,TRBJ1-4,.,CASSQDGRDGKGKLFF,TGCGCCAGCAGCCAAGATGGAAGGGATGGGAAGGGAAAACTGTTTTTT
many,TRBV9,TRBJ2-2,TRBD1,CASSSRTGNTGELFF,TGTGCCAGCAGCTCGCGGACAGGGAACACCGGGGAGCTGTTTTTT
many,TRBV4-1,TRBJ2-5,.,CASSQVNAGDQETQYF,TGCGCCAGCAGCCAAGTGAACGCGGGTGACCAAGAGACCCAGTACTTC
.,TRBV18,TRBJ2-1,TRBD1,CASSPPGGFYNEQFF,TGTGCCAGCTCACCACCAGGGGGCTTTTACAATGAGCAGTTCTTC
many,TRBV12-3/TRBV12-4,TRBJ2-7,.,CASSPGVGDYEQYF,TGTGCCAGCAGTCCAGGGGTTGGGGACTACGAGCAGTACTTC
many,TRBV11-2,TRBJ2-7,.,CASSVQGARGYEQYF,TGTGCCAGCAGCGTCCAGGGGGCGCGGGGGTACGAGCAGTACTTC